This is a list of T cell receptor beta chains from one sample in a study of shared clonotypes between healthy human individuals. Clones were read by immunoSEQ multiplex PCR, and TCRdb kept only the in-frame ones, dropping some. The sample yields millions of clones, just over 90% seen once. Sequencing was carried out using naive CD4+ T cells sorted from blood. These receptors were taken from a man between 18 and 35 years old in good health. Both conserved end residues are part of each CDR3. D genes are given only for firm matches. Size tells how often a clone was seen (once, few, many) or the class of an expanded clone, and some rows leave it out.

J gene: TRBJ1-1; clone size: .; V gene: TRBV28; D gene: .; CDR3 protein: CASTDLLELDEAFF
J gene: TRBJ2-5; clone size: .; V gene: TRBV30; D gene: TRBD2; CDR3 protein: CAASGGTQETQYF
J gene: TRBJ2-1; clone size: .; V gene: TRBV19; D gene: .; CDR3 protein: CASSPQGGEQFF
J gene: TRBJ2-3; clone size: .; V gene: TRBV19; D gene: .; CDR3 protein: CASSTSTVSTDTQYF
J gene: TRBJ2-5; clone size: .; V gene: TRBV5-1; D gene: TRBD1; CDR3 protein: CASSQTGQGASETQYF
J gene: TRBJ1-2; clone size: once; V gene: TRBV30; D gene: TRBD1; CDR3 protein: CAWSGGQGRGYTF
J gene: TRBJ2-5; clone size: .; V gene: TRBV13; D gene: TRBD2; CDR3 protein: CASSSRETTQYF
J gene: TRBJ2-1; clone size: .; V gene: TRBV27; D gene: .; CDR3 protein: CASITGQNSFNEQFF
J gene: TRBJ2-7; clone size: .; V gene: TRBV7-2; D gene: .; CDR3 protein: CASSARVAYEQYF
J gene: TRBJ2-2; clone size: once; V gene: TRBV7-8; D gene: .; CDR3 protein: CASSMDRTGELFF
J gene: TRBJ1-1; clone size: .; V gene: TRBV6-5; D gene: TRBD1; CDR3 protein: CASSYRGTGNTEAFF
J gene: TRBJ2-3; clone size: .; V gene: TRBV28; D gene: TRBD1; CDR3 protein: CASSSGTGLQNTQYF
J gene: TRBJ2-1; clone size: once; V gene: TRBV5-1; D gene: .; CDR3 protein: CASSLDAGWIDEQFF
J gene: TRBJ2-5; clone size: .; V gene: TRBV7-9; D gene: TRBD2; CDR3 protein: CASSLATAGGRETQYF
J gene: TRBJ1-5; clone size: .; V gene: TRBV28; D gene: .; CDR3 protein: CASRAVLSNQPQHF
J gene: TRBJ2-1; clone size: .; V gene: TRBV10-1; D gene: .; CDR3 protein: CASRASSYNEQFF
J gene: TRBJ1-6; clone size: .; V gene: TRBV6-5; D gene: .; CDR3 protein: CASSSGMYNSPLHF
J gene: TRBJ2-5; clone size: .; V gene: TRBV7-2; D gene: .; CDR3 protein: CASHRGRQEETQYF
J gene: TRBJ2-3; clone size: .; V gene: TRBV30; D gene: .; CDR3 protein: CAWSVGGIRTDTQYF
J gene: TRBJ2-1; clone size: .; V gene: TRBV6-6; D gene: TRBD2; CDR3 protein: CASSYFGLAGSEQFF
J gene: TRBJ1-5; clone size: few; V gene: TRBV30; D gene: .; CDR3 protein: CAWSATGLTNQPQHF
J gene: TRBJ2-6; clone size: .; V gene: TRBV7-6; D gene: TRBD2; CDR3 protein: CASSHRLAGGHSSGANVLTF